This T cell receptor beta chain was retrieved from a study of cytomegalovirus exposure and HLA in healthy donors. A multiplex PCR was run with 60 Vbeta primers and 13 Jbeta primers. Profiling relied on immunoSEQ multiplex PCR, and the TCRdb table lists in-frame clones only, not all of them. In all, the sample yields 50,000 to 70,000 clones. Trimming shortened V by 2 bases and J by 0 bases, and 7 bases separated the two germline ends. Germline V gives CDR1 SEHNR, CDR2 FQNEAQ (reference sequence). This CDR3 comprises 14 residues. The chain employs TRBV7-9 and TRBJ1-1; D ambiguous. The receptor comes from a man aged 45-65 years in good health and CMV-seropositive. The sequenced sample was PBMCs. The CDR3 coding sequence is TGTGCCAGCAGCTTAACGCAGTTGAACACTGAAGCTTTCTTT. Its protein product is CASSLTQLNTEAFF. Full variable domain (rest looked up from reference TRBV7-9 and TRBJ1-1): DTGVSQNPRHKITKRGQNVTFRCDPISEHNRLYWYRQTLGQGPEFLTYFQNEAQLEKSRLLSDRFSAERPKGSFSTLEIQRTEQGDSAMYLCASSLTQLNTEAFFGQGTRLTVV.